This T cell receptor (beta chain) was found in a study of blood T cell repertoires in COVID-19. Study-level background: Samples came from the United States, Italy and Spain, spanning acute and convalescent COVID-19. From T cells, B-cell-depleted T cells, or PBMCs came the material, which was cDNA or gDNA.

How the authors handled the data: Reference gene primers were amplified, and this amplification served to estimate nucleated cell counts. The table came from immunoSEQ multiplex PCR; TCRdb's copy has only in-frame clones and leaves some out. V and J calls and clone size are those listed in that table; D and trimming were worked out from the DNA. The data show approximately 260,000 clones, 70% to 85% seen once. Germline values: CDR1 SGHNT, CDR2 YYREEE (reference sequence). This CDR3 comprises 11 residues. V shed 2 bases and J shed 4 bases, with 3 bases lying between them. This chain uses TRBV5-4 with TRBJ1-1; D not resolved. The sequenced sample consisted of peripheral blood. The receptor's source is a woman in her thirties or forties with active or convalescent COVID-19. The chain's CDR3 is CASSFSTEAFF. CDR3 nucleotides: TGTGCCAGCAGCTTCTCCACTGAAGCTTTCTTT.